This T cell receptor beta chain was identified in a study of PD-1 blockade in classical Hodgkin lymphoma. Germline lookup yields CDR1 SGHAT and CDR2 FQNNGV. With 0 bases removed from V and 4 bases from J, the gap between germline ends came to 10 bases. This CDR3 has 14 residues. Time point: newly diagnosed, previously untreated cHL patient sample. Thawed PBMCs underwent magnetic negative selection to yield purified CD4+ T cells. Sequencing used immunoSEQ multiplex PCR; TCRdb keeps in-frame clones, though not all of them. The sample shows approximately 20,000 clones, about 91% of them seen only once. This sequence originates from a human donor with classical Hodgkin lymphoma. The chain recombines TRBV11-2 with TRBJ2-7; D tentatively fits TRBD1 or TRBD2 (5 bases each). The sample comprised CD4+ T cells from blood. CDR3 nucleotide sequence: TGTGCCAGCAGCTTAGATCCGTGGGGGTACGAGCAGTACTTC. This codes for CASSLDPWGYEQYF.